The rows below give T cell receptor beta chains drawn from one sample of a study of T-cell reconstitution after alpha-beta-depleted transplantation in children. Each CDR3 protein is one row after TCRdb ran MiXCR on the PCR reads. Of about 600,000 distinct CDR3 sequences detected, 10% appear once; the ten largest clones hold less than 5%. The sequences come from PBMCs from the stem cell graft donor, collected from the stem cell graft. The receptors were gathered from a human donor who donated a stem cell graft to a child with acute myeloid leukemia. CDR3s include the opening cysteine and the closing phenylalanine or tryptophan.

J: TRBJ2-1; V: TRBV10-3; CDR3: CAISQGLSNEQFF
J: TRBJ2-3; V: TRBV20-1; CDR3: CSAQELGSGRGDTQYF
J: TRBJ2-3; V: TRBV6-5; CDR3: CASSYGEWGGPDTQYF
J: TRBJ2-5; V: TRBV29-1; CDR3: CSAEETQYF
J: TRBJ2-1; V: TRBV9; CDR3: CASSVIRLGVSSYNEQFF
J: TRBJ2-3; V: TRBV20-1; CDR3: CSARTSGRAYRTDTQYF
J: TRBJ1-2; V: TRBV28; CDR3: CASSLFHAGQGYGYTF
J: TRBJ2-5; V: TRBV2; CDR3: CASRGSREETQYF
J: TRBJ1-5; V: TRBV18; CDR3: CASSWWGGGNQPQHF
J: TRBJ2-7; V: TRBV15; CDR3: CATSKELDYEQYF
J: TRBJ2-1; V: TRBV6-2/TRBV6-3; CDR3: CASSFGLGAYNEQFF
J: TRBJ1-1; V: TRBV20-1; CDR3: CSARENTEAFF
J: TRBJ1-1; V: TRBV9; CDR3: CASSVASRATEAFF
J: TRBJ2-1; V: TRBV15; CDR3: CATSRDLGSSEQFF